Sequencing of this T cell receptor (beta chain) was carried out in a study of cytomegalovirus exposure and HLA in healthy donors. PCR used 60 Vbeta primers and 13 Jbeta primers. Repertoires were generated with immunoSEQ multiplex PCR, while TCRdb's copy carries only in-frame clones and drops some. The sample lists under 200,000 clones; about four fifths were seen once. Trimming removed 6 bases from V and 7 bases from J; junction bases left unmatched: 14. The CDR3 sequence is 16 residues long. CDR1 and CDR2 (germline): SNHLY, FYNNEI. Remarks on this clone: Its antigen is undetermined.

Study conclusions and caveats: For most TCR beta V segments, an earlier analysis put the productive rate at about 87% or about 30% of the time.

The TCR originated in a man between 25 and 39 years old in good health and CMV-seronegative. The rearrangement links TRBV2 to TRBJ2-1; 8 bases line up with TRBD2. Sequenced: PBMCs. In DNA form, the CDR3 reads TGTGCCAGCAGGGGGCCCGGGACTAGTATTACAAATGAGCAGTTCTTC. Translating gives CASRGPGTSITNEQFF.